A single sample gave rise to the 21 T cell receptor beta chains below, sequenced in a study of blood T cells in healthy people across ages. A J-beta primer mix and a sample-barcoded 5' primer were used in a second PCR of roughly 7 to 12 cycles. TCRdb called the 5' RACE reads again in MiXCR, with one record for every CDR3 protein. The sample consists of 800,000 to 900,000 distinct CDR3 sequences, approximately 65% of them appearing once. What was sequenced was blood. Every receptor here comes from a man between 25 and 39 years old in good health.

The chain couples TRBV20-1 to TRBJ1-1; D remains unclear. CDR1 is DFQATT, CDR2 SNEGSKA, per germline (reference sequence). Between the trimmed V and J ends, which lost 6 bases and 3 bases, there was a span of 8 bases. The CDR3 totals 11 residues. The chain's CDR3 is CSALLHTEAFF. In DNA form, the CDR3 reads TGCAGTGCCCTGCTGCACACTGAAGCTTTCTTT.

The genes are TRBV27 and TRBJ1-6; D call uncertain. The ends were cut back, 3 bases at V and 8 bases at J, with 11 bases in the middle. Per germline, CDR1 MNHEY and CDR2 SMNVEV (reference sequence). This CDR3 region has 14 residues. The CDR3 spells CASSFSDPYSPLHF. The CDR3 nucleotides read TGTGCCAGCAGTTTCTCAGACCCTTATTCACCCCTCCACTTT.

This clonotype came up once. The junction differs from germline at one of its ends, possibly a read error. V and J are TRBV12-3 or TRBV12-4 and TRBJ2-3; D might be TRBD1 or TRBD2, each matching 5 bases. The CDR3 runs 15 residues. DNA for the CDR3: TGTGCCAGCAGTTTTAGTAGAGGGGTCACAGATATGCAGTATTTT. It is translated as CASSFSRGVTDMQYF.

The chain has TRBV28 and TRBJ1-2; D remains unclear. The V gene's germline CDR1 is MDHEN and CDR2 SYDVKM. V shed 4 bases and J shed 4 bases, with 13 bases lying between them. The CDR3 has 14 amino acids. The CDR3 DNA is TGTGCCAGCAGTTCCCCAGGAGGTGGCTATGGCTACACCTTC. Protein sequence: CASSSPGGGYGYTF.

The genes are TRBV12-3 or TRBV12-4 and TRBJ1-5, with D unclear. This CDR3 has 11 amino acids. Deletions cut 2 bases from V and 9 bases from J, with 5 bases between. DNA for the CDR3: TGTGCCAGCAGTTTACACGGGCCCCAGCATTTT. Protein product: CASSLHGPQHF.

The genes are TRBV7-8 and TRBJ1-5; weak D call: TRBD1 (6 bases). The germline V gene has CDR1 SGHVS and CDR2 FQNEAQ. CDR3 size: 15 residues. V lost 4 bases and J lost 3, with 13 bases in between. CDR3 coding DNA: TGTGCCAGCAGCTCAAAGGGGGGGCACAATCAGCCCCAGCATTTT. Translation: CASSSKGGHNQPQHF.

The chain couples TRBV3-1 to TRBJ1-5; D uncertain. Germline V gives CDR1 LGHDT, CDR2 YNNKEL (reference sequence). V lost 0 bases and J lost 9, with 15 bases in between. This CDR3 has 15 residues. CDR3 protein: CASSQDGRPDRPQHF. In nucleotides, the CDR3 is TGTGCCAGCAGCCAAGATGGCAGGCCGGATCGGCCCCAGCATTTT.

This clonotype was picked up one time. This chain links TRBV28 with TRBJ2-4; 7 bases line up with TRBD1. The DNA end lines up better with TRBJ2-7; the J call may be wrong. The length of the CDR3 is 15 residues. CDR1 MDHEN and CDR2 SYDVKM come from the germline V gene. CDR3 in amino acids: CASSPPTGDGYEQYF. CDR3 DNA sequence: TGTGCCAGCAGCCCCCCAACAGGGGATGGCTACGAGCAGTACTTC.

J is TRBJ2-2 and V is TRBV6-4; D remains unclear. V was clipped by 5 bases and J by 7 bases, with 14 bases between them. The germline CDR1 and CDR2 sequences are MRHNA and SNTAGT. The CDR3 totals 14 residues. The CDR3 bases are TGTGCCAGCAGTCTGGCCCTTTTTGACGGGGAGCTGTTTTTT. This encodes CASSLALFDGELFF.

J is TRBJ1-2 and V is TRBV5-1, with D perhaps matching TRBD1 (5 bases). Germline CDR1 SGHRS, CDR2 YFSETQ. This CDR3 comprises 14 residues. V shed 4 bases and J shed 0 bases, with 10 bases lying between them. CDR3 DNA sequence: TGCGCCAGCAGCAGCAGGGAGTCTAACTATGGCTACACCTTC. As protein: CASSSRESNYGYTF.

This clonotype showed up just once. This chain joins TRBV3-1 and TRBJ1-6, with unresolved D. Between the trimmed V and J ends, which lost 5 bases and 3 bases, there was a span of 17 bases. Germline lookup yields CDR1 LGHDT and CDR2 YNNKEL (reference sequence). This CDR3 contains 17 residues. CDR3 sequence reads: CASSERAVGLYNSPLHF. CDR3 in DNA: TGTGCCAGCAGCGAACGGGCCGTCGGTCTCTATAATTCACCCCTCCACTTT.

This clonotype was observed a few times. As DNA, the CDR3 is TGTGCCAGCAGGACCGGGACAGGGGGATTCCAGGAACTGTTTTTT. It is translated as CASRTGTGGFQELFF. This sequence joins TRBV27 and TRBJ1-4; 11 bases line up with TRBD1. The junction had 12 bases not matched to a gene; V was cut back by 6 bases and J by 12 bases. The germline V gene encodes CDR1 MNHEY and CDR2 SMNVEV (reference sequence). This CDR3 comprises 15 residues.

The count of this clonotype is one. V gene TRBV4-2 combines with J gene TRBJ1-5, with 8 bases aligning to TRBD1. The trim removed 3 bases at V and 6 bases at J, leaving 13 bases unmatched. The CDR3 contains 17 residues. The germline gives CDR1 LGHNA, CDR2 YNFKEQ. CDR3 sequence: CASSQHMTGDGSQPQHF. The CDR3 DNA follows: TGTGCCAGCAGCCAGCACATGACAGGGGATGGAAGTCAGCCCCAGCATTTT.

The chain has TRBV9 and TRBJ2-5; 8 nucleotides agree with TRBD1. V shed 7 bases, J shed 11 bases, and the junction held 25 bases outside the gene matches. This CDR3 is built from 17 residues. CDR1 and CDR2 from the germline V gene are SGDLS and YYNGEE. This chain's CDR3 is CASDHPRTGQVDNEQYF. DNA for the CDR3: TGTGCCAGCGACCATCCCCGAACGGGACAGGTGGACAATGAGCAGTACTTC. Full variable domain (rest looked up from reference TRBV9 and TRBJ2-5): DSGVTQTPKHLITATGQRVTLRCSPRSGDLSVYWYQQSLDQGLQFLIQYYNGEERAKGNILERFSAQQFPDLHSELNLSSLELGDSALYFCASDHPRTGQVDNEQYFGPGTRLLVL.

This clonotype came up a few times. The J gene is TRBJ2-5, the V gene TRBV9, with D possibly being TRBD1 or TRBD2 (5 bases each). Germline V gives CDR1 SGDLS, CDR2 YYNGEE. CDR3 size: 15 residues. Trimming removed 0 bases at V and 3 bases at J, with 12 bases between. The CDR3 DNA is TGTGCCAGCAGCGTAGAGGGCAGGGACGAAGAGACCCAGTACTTC. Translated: CASSVEGRDEETQYF.

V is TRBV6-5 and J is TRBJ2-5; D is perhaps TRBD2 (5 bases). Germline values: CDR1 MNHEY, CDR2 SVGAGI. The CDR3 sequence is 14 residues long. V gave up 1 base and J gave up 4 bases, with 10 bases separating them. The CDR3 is CASSYLERSETQYF. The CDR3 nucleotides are TGTGCCAGCAGTTACTTAGAGCGGTCAGAGACCCAGTACTTC.

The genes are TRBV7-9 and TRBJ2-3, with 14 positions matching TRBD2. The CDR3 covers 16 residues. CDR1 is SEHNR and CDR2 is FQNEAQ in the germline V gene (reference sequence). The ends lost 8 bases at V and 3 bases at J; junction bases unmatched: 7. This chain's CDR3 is CASRRTSGGWTDTQYF. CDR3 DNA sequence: TGTGCCAGCCGCCGGACTAGCGGGGGGTGGACAGATACGCAGTATTTT.

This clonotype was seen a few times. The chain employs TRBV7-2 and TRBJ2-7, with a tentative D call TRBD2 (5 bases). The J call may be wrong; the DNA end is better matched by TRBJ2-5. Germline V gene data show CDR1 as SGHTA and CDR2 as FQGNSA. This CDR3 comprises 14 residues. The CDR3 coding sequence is TGTGCCAGCAGCCTCAATCCACGGGGAGAGACCCAGTACTTC. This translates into CASSLNPRGETQYF.

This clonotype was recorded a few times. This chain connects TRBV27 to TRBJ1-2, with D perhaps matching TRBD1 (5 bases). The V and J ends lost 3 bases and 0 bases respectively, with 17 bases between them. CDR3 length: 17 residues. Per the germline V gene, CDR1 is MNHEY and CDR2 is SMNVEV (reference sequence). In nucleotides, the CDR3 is TGTGCCAGCAGTTTGTTATCCGGGGCTCCTTCTAACTATGGCTACACCTTC. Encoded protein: CASSLLSGAPSNYGYTF.

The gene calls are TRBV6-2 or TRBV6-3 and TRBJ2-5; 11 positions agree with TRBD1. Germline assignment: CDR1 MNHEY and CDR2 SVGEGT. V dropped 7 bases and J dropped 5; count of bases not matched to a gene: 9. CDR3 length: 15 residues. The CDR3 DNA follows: TGTGCCAGCACCAAGGACAGGGGGCTCGGGGAGACCCAGTACTTC. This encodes CASTKDRGLGETQYF.

The CDR3 here is CSATDRGLDQPQHF. CDR3 DNA sequence: TGCAGTGCTACCGACAGGGGGCTGGATCAGCCCCAGCATTTT. The chain carries TRBV20-1 and TRBJ1-5; 10 nucleotides line up with TRBD1. Germline V gene lookup returns CDR1 DFQATT and CDR2 SNEGSKA (reference sequence). V shed 4 bases and J 5 bases; nucleotides not matched to a gene: 5. This CDR3 comprises 14 residues.